The rows below give T cell receptor beta chains drawn from one sample of a study of regulatory T cells in long-lasting Graves disease. A single record per CDR3 protein comes from TCRdb applying MiXCR to the multiplex PCR reads. The data contain 360,000 or so distinct CDR3 sequences, 23% of them singletons. Source: peripheral blood mononuclear cells (PBMCs), taken when the disease was refractory, from a patient treated with antithyroid drugs. The receptor set was obtained from a middle-aged woman with Graves disease. Both conserved end residues are part of each CDR3. Size is stated for part of the rows, as once, few or many counts, or as a class when the clone is expanded.

v_call	clone_size	j_call	cdr3_aa
TRBV11-2	NA	TRBJ2-1	CASSLGVGGGPYNEQFF
TRBV5-4	NA	TRBJ1-1	CASSHFRGGTEAFF
TRBV12-3/TRBV12-4	many	TRBJ2-5	CASSRGWKTQYF
TRBV7-3	few	TRBJ1-2	CASSFEGARRLNYGYTF
TRBV6-1	many	TRBJ2-7	CASSTYFYEQYF
TRBV30	NA	TRBJ1-6	CAWRQENNSPLHF
TRBV20-1	many	TRBJ1-3	CSARDPRGSGNTIYF
TRBV5-1	NA	TRBJ2-5	CASSSGTTRAETQYF
TRBV28	many	TRBJ1-2	CASRTGLMAYGYTF
TRBV28	many	TRBJ2-5	CASRNWGNRTQYF
TRBV27	few	TRBJ2-7	CASSLRRRELHEQYF
TRBV3-1	few	TRBJ2-5	CASRSSRDRVWETQYF
TRBV15	NA	TRBJ2-1	CATSRGQGSYNEQFF
TRBV28	many	TRBJ2-7	CASSWRAAVNEQYF
TRBV2	many	TRBJ1-5	CASSGRQGANQPQHF
TRBV12-3/TRBV12-4	many	TRBJ2-2	CASRKQGADTGELFF
TRBV12-3/TRBV12-4	many	TRBJ2-7	CASSDNRGNSYEQYF
TRBV28	many	TRBJ1-1	CASSNGQINEAFF
TRBV27	many	TRBJ1-2	CASSQRSDRRGYTF
TRBV9	few	TRBJ1-1	CASSVTGGSGAEAFF
TRBV6-1	NA	TRBJ1-2	CASSTRKSGGQGVYGYTF